Presented here are 24 T cell receptor beta chains from one specimen sequenced in a study of identical twins. A single record per CDR3 protein comes from TCRdb applying MiXCR to the 5' RACE reads. The data contain a few hundred thousand distinct CDR3 sequences, roughly 9% of them singletons. The data were also submitted as part of a second study, on yellow fever vaccine responses in identical twins.

The specimen sequenced was CD8+ T cells sorted from blood. All receptors derive from a woman between 18 and 29 years old in good health.

This clonotype was seen at least ten times. One junction end disagrees with the germline gene, perhaps due to a read error. V is TRBV28 and J is TRBJ1-2; D might be TRBD1 (5 bases). The CDR3 spans 12 residues. Germline V gene data show CDR1 as MDHEN and CDR2 as SYDVKM. CDR3 nucleotide sequence: TGTGCCAGCAGCCCCGGAGGGGAGCATAAGGCCTTC. Protein: CASSPGGEHKAF.

This clonotype came up many times. The genes are TRBV11-2 and TRBJ1-1, with TRBD1 matching 9 bases. Germline lookup yields CDR1 SGHAT and CDR2 FQNNGV. Trimming cost V 8 bases and J 3 bases; bases outside gene matches: 13. The CDR3 loop spans 16 amino acids. The CDR3 bases are TGTGCCAGCTACTCCGGGACAGGGATTTTTTACACTGAAGCTTTCTTT. Its protein is CASYSGTGIFYTEAFF.

This clonotype was observed a few times. A much larger clone differs from this one at a single base, so this may be a read error. The chain links TRBV28 to TRBJ2-2; 11 bases are a match to TRBD1. CDR1 and CDR2 (germline): MDHEN, SYDVKM. CDR3 length: 15 residues. With 8 bases clipped from V and 5 bases from J, the junction kept 7 bases outside the gene matches. The CDR3: CASGRGQGETGELFF. DNA of the CDR3: TGTGCCAGCGGGCGGGGACAGGGGGAGACCGGGGAGCTGTTTTTT.

This clonotype was seen more than once but under ten times. The chain joins TRBV7-9 to TRBJ2-2; 10 nucleotides line up with TRBD2. The trim removed 4 bases at V and 6 bases at J, leaving 5 bases unmatched. In germline, CDR1 is SEHNR, CDR2 FQNEAQ (reference sequence). The CDR3 length is 15 residues. This CDR3 reads CASSSRTSGAGELFF. DNA for the CDR3: TGTGCCAGCAGCTCCCGGACTAGCGGCGCCGGGGAGCTGTTTTTT.

This rearrangement joins TRBV27 to TRBJ2-1; weak D call: TRBD2 (7 bases). V was clipped by 6 bases and J by 9 bases, with 33 bases between them. Germline CDR1 is MNHEY and CDR2 is SMNVEV (reference sequence). This CDR3 contains 19 residues. In nucleotides, the CDR3 is TGTGCCAGCAGCACCCCAAGGAGGGGGGGCGTATTGGTTGAGGCTGAGCAGTTCTTC. This codes for CASSTPRRGGVLVEAEQFF.

This clonotype was picked up a small number of times. This chain connects TRBV4-3 to TRBJ2-3; 8 bases align to TRBD2. The germline CDR1 and CDR2 sequences are LGHNA and YSLEER. The CDR3 consists of 16 residues. The ends lost 3 bases at V and 2 bases at J; junction bases unmatched: 7. The CDR3 sequence: CASSHNGGGVTDTQYF. CDR3 nucleotide sequence: TGCGCCAGCAGCCATAACGGGGGGGGTGTCACAGATACGCAGTATTTT.

The sample holds a few counts of this clonotype. The chain joins TRBV20-1 to TRBJ2-7; D remains unclear. Trimming cost V 0 bases and J 4 bases, with 16 bases left between them. This CDR3 has 15 amino acids. Per the germline V gene, CDR1 is DFQATT and CDR2 is SNEGSKA (reference sequence). The CDR3 sequence: CSARESPGLKYEQYF. Here the CDR3 DNA reads TGCAGTGCTAGAGAGTCCCCTGGGTTGAAATACGAGCAGTACTTC.

The chain joins TRBV4-1 to TRBJ2-1; D is undetermined. Trimming took off 4 bases at V and 9 bases at J, with 10 bases between the two ends. There are 12 residues in the CDR3. CDR1 and CDR2 (germline): MGHRA, YSYEKL. The CDR3 DNA reads as TGCGCCAGCAGCCTCGGTTTTGGTGAGCAGTTCTTC. Encoded protein: CASSLGFGEQFF.

The CDR3: CASSLAEGREYNEQFF. The CDR3 DNA follows: TGTGCCAGCAGTTTAGCGGAGGGGAGAGAATACAATGAGCAGTTCTTC. This rearrangement joins TRBV27 to TRBJ2-1; tentatively, D is TRBD2 (6 bases). The germline V and J ends were trimmed by 2 bases and 4 bases, with 15 bases remaining between them. The CDR3 contains 16 residues. From germline, CDR1 is MNHEY and CDR2 SMNVEV (reference sequence).

This clonotype has only a few counts. The chain is built from TRBV12-3 or TRBV12-4 and TRBJ1-2; 8 bases are shared with TRBD1. The V segment lost 5 bases and the J segment 2 bases; nucleotides outside the gene matches: 10. This CDR3 has 16 amino acids. The CDR3 region has the DNA TGTGCCAGCAGTAGCTGGACAGGGAGGGACAACTATGGCTACACCTTC. It translates to CASSSWTGRDNYGYTF.

In its sample, this clonotype was seen many times. V is TRBV6-5 and J is TRBJ1-4, with TRBD1 as a possible D gene (5 bases). The CDR3 covers 15 residues. CDR1 and CDR2 from the germline V gene are MNHEY and SVGAGI. Deletions cut 2 bases from V and 5 bases from J, with 12 bases between. The CDR3 loop reads CASSYRPGSNEKLFF. The CDR3 nucleotides read TGTGCCAGCAGTTACCGTCCAGGGTCCAATGAAAAACTGTTTTTT.

In this sample, this clonotype turned up many times. The rearrangement links TRBV28 to TRBJ2-1; weak D call: TRBD2 (7 bases). V lost 5 bases, J lost 0 bases, and 14 bases lay in between. The CDR3 is 16 residues long. CDR1 MDHEN and CDR2 SYDVKM come from the germline V gene. CDR3 protein: CASSPPGGLSYNEQFF. In DNA, the CDR3 is TGTGCCAGCAGTCCTCCCGGGGGGCTCTCCTACAATGAGCAGTTCTTC.

This clonotype was recorded a few times. The CDR3 bases are TGTGCCAGCAGCCCCGGCATGGATACGCAGTATTTT. Its protein is CASSPGMDTQYF. The rearrangement uses TRBV13 and TRBJ2-3, with D hard to call. Trimming removed 5 bases from V and 6 bases from J, with 9 bases in between. This CDR3 has 12 amino acids. CDR1 and CDR2 (germline): PRHDT, FYEKMQ (reference sequence). The entire variable domain, with the rest obtained from reference TRBV13 and TRBJ2-3, is as follows: AAGVIQSPRHLIKEKRETATLKCYPIPRHDTVYWYQQGPGQDPQFLISFYEKMQSDKGSIPDRFSAQQFSDYHSELNMSSLELGDSALYFCASSPGMDTQYFGPGTRLTVL.

The V call is TRBV27, the J call TRBJ2-7; 8 bases fit TRBD1. The ends lost 8 bases at V and 5 bases at J; junction bases unmatched: 8. The CDR3 runs 13 residues. Germline V CDR1 and CDR2: MNHEY, SMNVEV (reference sequence). Written as DNA, the CDR3 is TGTGCCAGCGCTCAGGGGGCGGTACACGAGCAGTACTTC. Encoded protein: CASAQGAVHEQYF.

This chain uses TRBV19 with TRBJ2-5; weak D call: TRBD1 (5 bases). The V gene lost 7 bases and the J gene lost 2 bases, with 11 bases spanning the gap. This CDR3 contains 13 residues. Germline-derived CDR1 and CDR2 are LNHDA and SQIVND (reference sequence). The CDR3 bases are TGTGCCAGTACCCCAGGGAATCAAGAGACCCAGTACTTC. Translation: CASTPGNQETQYF.

This clonotype was counted ten times or more. V gene TRBV29-1 combines with J gene TRBJ2-7; perhaps D is TRBD1 or TRBD2 (6 bases each). Germline V lookup: CDR1 SQVTM, CDR2 ANQGSEA. V lost 4 bases and J lost 7, with 17 bases in between. The CDR3 loop spans 13 amino acids. CDR3 protein: CSVAGGHSYEQYF. CDR3 nucleotides: TGCAGCGTTGCTGGGGGGCATTCGTATGAGCAGTACTTC.

This clonotype was detected a few times. The chain employs TRBV19 and TRBJ1-5; possibly TRBD1 for D (6 bases). The CDR3 covers 12 residues. V was cut by 11 bases and J by 7 bases, with 15 bases left in between. Per the germline V gene, CDR1 is LNHDA and CDR2 is SQIVND (reference sequence). CDR3 region: CASRGGSQPQHF. CDR3 DNA: TGTGCCTCCAGGGGAGGCTCCCAGCCCCAGCATTTT.

This clonotype was recorded many times. CDR3 residues: CASSLYAMRGEKLFF. For the CDR3, the DNA is TGTGCCAGCAGTTTATACGCAATGAGAGGTGAAAAACTGTTTTTT. The J gene is TRBJ1-4, the V gene TRBV28, with unresolved D. Germline V gives CDR1 MDHEN, CDR2 SYDVKM. The CDR3 is 15 residues long. The V gene lost 1 base and the J gene lost 7 bases, with 13 bases spanning the gap. Full variable domain (outside the CDR3, taken from reference TRBV28 and TRBJ1-4): DVKVTQSSRYLVKRTGEKVFLECVQDMDHENMFWYRQDPGLGLRLIYFSYDVKMKEKGDIPEGYSVSREKKERFSLILESASTNQTSMYLCASSLYAMRGEKLFFGSGTQLSVL.

This chain links TRBV7-9 with TRBJ2-5; no definite D call. The CDR3 extends over 15 amino acids. Germline V gives CDR1 SEHNR, CDR2 FQNEAQ (reference sequence). The germline V and J ends were trimmed by 2 bases and 1 base, with 11 bases remaining between them. CDR3 nucleotides: TGTGCCAGCAGCTTACCTCTGGGGTCCCAAGAGACCCAGTACTTC. It specifies CASSLPLGSQETQYF.

This clonotype was detected only a few times. The chain is built from TRBV5-1 and TRBJ2-7; a possible D gene is TRBD1 (6 bases). The CDR3 is made up of 14 amino acids. Deletions cut 0 bases from V and 5 bases from J, with 12 bases between. Germline CDR1 reads SGHRS; CDR2 reads YFSETQ. Written as DNA, the CDR3 is TGCGCCAGCAGCTTGGTCCAGGGGATGGACGAGCAGTACTTC. Amino acids: CASSLVQGMDEQYF.

In this sample, this clonotype turned up a few times. The chain links TRBV6-6 to TRBJ1-2; 8 nucleotides line up with TRBD1. With V trimmed by 7 bases and J by 4 bases, 2 bases remained unmatched. Germline V gene data show CDR1 as MNHNY and CDR2 as SVGAGI (reference sequence). CDR3 size: 12 residues. The CDR3 is CASTTGGYGYTF. DNA for the CDR3: TGTGCCAGCACAACAGGGGGCTATGGCTACACCTTC.

This clonotype was seen more than once but under ten times. This chain links TRBV3-1 with TRBJ2-1, with 9 bases identical to TRBD2. Germline loops: CDR1 LGHDT, CDR2 YNNKEL (reference sequence). V lost 0 bases, J lost 2 bases, and 11 bases stayed unmatched. The CDR3 has 19 amino acids. The CDR3 sequence: CASSQDNINRLAAYNEQFF. CDR3 nucleotide sequence: TGTGCCAGCAGCCAAGATAATATCAATCGACTAGCGGCCTACAATGAGCAGTTCTTC.

The CDR3 DNA reads TGCAGTGCTAGGCAGGCTAGCTCCTACGAGCAGTACTTC. Its translation: CSARQASSYEQYF. J is TRBJ2-7 and V is TRBV20-1; D call uncertain. This CDR3 region has 13 residues. Trimming took 3 bases from V and 0 from J, leaving 9 bases between them. Germline V lookup: CDR1 DFQATT, CDR2 SNEGSKA (reference sequence).

This clonotype turned up a few times. CDR3 in DNA: TGTGCCACCAGTGACAAGAGGACAGGGGATAATGGCTACACCTTC. As protein: CATSDKRTGDNGYTF. The chain has TRBV24-1 and TRBJ1-2; 9 bases fit TRBD1. Trimming cost V 4 bases and J 6 bases; bases outside gene matches: 8. Germline CDR1 reads KGHDR; CDR2 reads SFDVKD. The length of the CDR3 is 15 residues.